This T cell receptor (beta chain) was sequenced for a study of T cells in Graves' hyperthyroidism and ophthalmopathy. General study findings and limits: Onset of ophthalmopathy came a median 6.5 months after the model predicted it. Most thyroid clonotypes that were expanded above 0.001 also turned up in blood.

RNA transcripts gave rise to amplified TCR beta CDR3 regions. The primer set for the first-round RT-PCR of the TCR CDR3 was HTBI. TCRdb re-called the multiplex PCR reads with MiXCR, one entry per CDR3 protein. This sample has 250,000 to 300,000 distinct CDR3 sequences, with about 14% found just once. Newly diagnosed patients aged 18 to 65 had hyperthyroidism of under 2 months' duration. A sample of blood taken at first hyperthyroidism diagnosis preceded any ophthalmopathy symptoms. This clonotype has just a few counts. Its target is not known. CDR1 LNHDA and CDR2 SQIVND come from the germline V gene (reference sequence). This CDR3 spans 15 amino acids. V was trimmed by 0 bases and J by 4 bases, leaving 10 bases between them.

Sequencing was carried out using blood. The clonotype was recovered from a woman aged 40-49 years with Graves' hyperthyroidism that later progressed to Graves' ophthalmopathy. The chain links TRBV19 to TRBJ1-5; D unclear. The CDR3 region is CASSIDRRQNQPQHF. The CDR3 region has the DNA TGTGCCAGTAGTATAGACCGACGGCAGAATCAGCCCCAGCATTTT.